Below are 32 T cell receptor beta chains sequenced from a single sample in a study of OX40 agonist ivuxolimab in advanced cancers. TCRdb's table, derived via immunoSEQ multiplex PCR, lists solely in-frame clones and lacks some. This table has some 98,000 clones, around 90% appearing once. Sequenced material: CD4+ or CD8+ T cells sorted from blood, taken in a trial of the OX40 agonist ivuxolimab. The receptors come from an adult with an advanced solid tumor such as melanoma, head and neck, liver or kidney cancer.

The chain links TRBV7-9 to TRBJ2-6; D remains ambiguous. The germline V gene encodes CDR1 SEHNR and CDR2 FQNEAQ (reference sequence). The ends were cut back, 2 bases at V and 2 bases at J, with 10 bases in the middle. This CDR3 is 16 amino acids long. The CDR3 loop is CASSLSLLPGANVLTF. CDR3 sequence (DNA): TGTGCCAGCAGCTTATCTCTGCTGCCTGGGGCCAACGTCCTGACTTTC.

This sequence joins TRBV5-4 and TRBJ2-7; tentative D call: TRBD1 (6 bases). Trimming removed 5 bases from V and 6 bases from J, with 21 bases in between. The CDR3 is 15 amino acids. Germline assignment: CDR1 SGHNT and CDR2 YYREEE (reference sequence). Written as DNA, the CDR3 is TGTGCCAGCAGTCCCACAGGGTTGGGAACAGCCGAGCAGTACTTC. Protein sequence: CASSPTGLGTAEQYF. Full variable domain (rest looked up from reference TRBV5-4 and TRBJ2-7): ETGVTQSPTHLIKTRGQQVTLRCSSQSGHNTVSWYQQALGQGPQFIFQYYREEENGRGNFPPRFSGLQFPNYSSELNVNALELDDSALYLCASSPTGLGTAEQYFGPGTRLTVT.

This clone was found once. V gene TRBV9 combines with J gene TRBJ1-1; D is possibly TRBD1 (5 bases). Per the germline V gene, CDR1 is SGDLS and CDR2 is YYNGEE. The CDR3 runs 16 residues. Deletions cut 0 bases from V and 3 bases from J, with 15 bases between. The CDR3 region is CASSVGGRVGDTEAFF. The CDR3 DNA is TGTGCCAGCAGCGTAGGAGGCAGGGTGGGGGACACTGAAGCTTTCTTT.

This clone was recorded a few times. The chain links TRBV5-1 to TRBJ2-3; tentative D call: TRBD1 (6 bases). Germline CDR1 and CDR2: SGHRS and YFSETQ. V was pared by 4 bases and J by 2 bases, with 14 bases between. This CDR3 spans 15 amino acids. CDR3: CASSPQGFATDTQYF. The CDR3 DNA follows: TGCGCCAGCAGCCCACAGGGTTTCGCCACAGATACGCAGTATTTT. The variable domain in full, with the rest retrieved from reference TRBV5-1 and TRBJ2-3, is KAGVTQTPRYLIKTRGQQVTLSCSPISGHRSVSWYQQTPGQGLQFLFEYFSETQRNKGNFPGRFSGRQFSNSRSEMNVSTLELGDSALYLCASSPQGFATDTQYFGPGTRLTVL.

The gene calls are TRBV10-3 and TRBJ2-1; possible D gene TRBD1, 6 bases. The V end lost 0 bases, the J end lost 5 bases, and 14 bases lay between the germline ends. There are 16 residues in the CDR3. Germline loops: CDR1 ENHRY, CDR2 SYGVKD. The chain's CDR3 is CAISESPNRVNNEQFF. The CDR3 region has the DNA TGTGCCATCAGTGAGTCGCCTAACAGGGTTAACAATGAGCAGTTCTTC.

The V call is TRBV7-2, the J call TRBJ2-2, with 13 bases lining up with TRBD2. V lost 5 bases to trimming and J lost 5 bases; unmatched junction nucleotides: 5. The CDR3 contains 16 residues. Germline CDR1 reads SGHTA; CDR2 reads FQGNSA. Here the CDR3 reads CASSKTSGGSTGELFF. The CDR3 bases are TGTGCCAGCAGCAAGACTAGCGGGGGGTCGACCGGGGAGCTGTTTTTT.

The chain has TRBV23-1 and TRBJ2-7, with TRBD1 matching 8 bases. TRBV23-1 is placed among ORFs of uncertain function. The CDR3 spans 16 residues. The J segment lost 3 bases and the V segment lost 0 bases, leaving 7 bases of the junction unmatched. CDR3 region: CASSQSRRGPYYEQYF. CDR3 in DNA: TGCGCCAGCAGTCAATCCCGCAGGGGGCCCTACTACGAGCAGTACTTC.

CDR3 sequence (DNA): TGTGCCACCAGCAGAGAGGGGACAGGGGGATTTGGCTACACCTTC. Its protein product is CATSREGTGGFGYTF. The rearrangement joins TRBV15 to TRBJ1-2, with 11 bases fitting TRBD1. CDR1 LNHNV and CDR2 YYDKDF come from the germline V gene (reference sequence). After removal of 0 bases from V and 7 bases from J, the junction contained 4 bases not matched to a gene. CDR3 length equals 15 residues.

The genes are TRBV6-6 and TRBJ1-1, with D uncertain. CDR1 MNHNY and CDR2 SVGAGI come from the germline V gene (reference sequence). The CDR3 is made up of 13 amino acids. V dropped 6 bases and J dropped 3 bases, with 11 bases sitting between them. CDR3 residues: CASSLRGDTEAFF. The DNA for the CDR3 is TGTGCCAGCAGCCTACGTGGGGACACTGAAGCTTTCTTT.

Worth noting for this clone: Relative to the germline gene, one junction end is altered; a read error may explain this. The gene calls are TRBV7-7 and TRBJ1-2, with D hard to call. The germline V gene has CDR1 SSHAT and CDR2 FNYEAQ (reference sequence). CDR3 size: 16 residues. The CDR3 is CASSLEGCLGLDGYTF. The CDR3 coding sequence is TGTGCTAGCAGCTTAGAAGGTTGTTTGGGCTTAGATGGCTACACCTTC.

The V gene is TRBV2, the J gene TRBJ2-1; 9 bases align to TRBD2. V trimming: 7 bases; J trimming: 0 bases; junction bases outside the gene matches: 4. Germline V gene data show CDR1 as SNHLY and CDR2 as FYNNEI. The CDR3 is 15 residues long. For the CDR3, the DNA is TGTGCCAGCACCGGACTAGCGAGCTCCTACAATGAGCAGTTCTTC. Protein product: CASTGLASSYNEQFF.

The rearrangement links TRBV25-1 to TRBJ1-2; D possibly corresponds to TRBD1 (6 bases). The CDR3 covers 14 residues. Germline CDR1 MGHDK, CDR2 SYGVNS. V was shortened by 3 bases and J by 4 bases, with 12 bases between the two germline ends. Here the CDR3 reads CASSDRGPGYGYTF. CDR3 sequence (DNA): TGTGCCAGCAGTGACAGGGGCCCTGGCTATGGCTACACCTTC.

The chain links TRBV29-1 to TRBJ2-7; D is possibly TRBD1 or TRBD2 (6 bases each). The ends were cut back, 4 bases at V and 8 bases at J, with 12 bases in the middle. CDR1 and CDR2 (germline): SQVTM, ANQGSEA. This CDR3 comprises 11 residues. CDR3 bases: TGCAGCGTTGGGAGGGGGGAACAGCAGTACTTC. This sequence encodes CSVGRGEQQYF.

The rearrangement uses TRBV12-5 and TRBJ2-7; D unresolved. V gave up 0 bases and J gave up 2 bases, with 8 bases separating them. CDR3 length equals 14 residues. The germline V gene has CDR1 LGHNT and CDR2 FRNRAP. CDR3 bases: TGTGCTAGTGGTTTGGTCGACCAAGCCTACGAGCAGTACTTC. Amino acid sequence: CASGLVDQAYEQYF. Variable domain in full (rest from reference TRBV12-5 and TRBJ2-7): DARVTQTPRHKVTEMGQEVTMRCQPILGHNTVFWYRQTMMQGLELLAYFRNRAPLDDSGMPKDRFSAEMPDATLATLKIQPSEPRDSAVYFCASGLVDQAYEQYFGPGTRLTVT.

The rearrangement links TRBV5-4 to TRBJ1-4; 8 bases line up with TRBD1. With V trimmed by 6 bases and J by 7 bases, 11 bases remained unmatched. CDR3 length: 15 amino acids. The V gene's germline CDR1 is SGHNT and CDR2 YYREEE (reference sequence). The CDR3 DNA follows: TGTGCCAGCAAACTGGGCAGGGGGCTCGGTGAAAAACTGTTTTTT. It codes for CASKLGRGLGEKLFF.

J is TRBJ1-6 and V is TRBV2; a weak D match, TRBD1 (5 bases). Germline CDR1 reads SNHLY; CDR2 reads FYNNEI. The germline V and J ends were trimmed by 2 bases and 7 bases, with 12 bases remaining between them. This CDR3 has 15 residues. As DNA, the CDR3 is TGTGCCAGCAGTGAACGGCAGGGTCGAAATTCACCCCTCCACTTT. It translates to CASSERQGRNSPLHF.

The CDR3 sequence: CASSGSDGQETQYF. DNA for the CDR3: TGTGCCAGCAGTGGGTCGGACGGCCAAGAGACCCAGTACTTC. The chain couples TRBV6-1 to TRBJ2-5, with D unclear. Trimming took 4 bases from V and 1 from J, leaving 10 bases between them. The CDR3 loop spans 14 amino acids. CDR1 and CDR2 (germline): MNHNS, SASEGT.

In DNA, the CDR3 is TGTGCCAGCAGCCCCGTGGGGGGGCCCCGAAACACAGATACGCAGTATTTT. Translation: CASSPVGGPRNTDTQYF. The chain is built from TRBV5-4 and TRBJ2-3; possible D gene TRBD2, 7 bases. The V and J ends lost 4 bases and 2 bases respectively, with 20 bases between them. Germline V gene sequence: CDR1 SGHNT, CDR2 YYREEE (reference sequence). The CDR3 spans 17 residues.

The rearrangement uses TRBV5-1 and TRBJ1-4, with a possible D match to TRBD1 (6 bases). Deletions cut 0 bases from V and 2 bases from J, with 11 bases between. CDR1 and CDR2 (germline): SGHRS, YFSETQ. This CDR3 has 16 amino acids. The CDR3 nucleotides are TGCGCCAGCAGCTTGGTAGTAGGGGGGACTAATGAAAAACTGTTTTTT. It encodes CASSLVVGGTNEKLFF.

The rearrangement uses TRBV27 and TRBJ2-7, with TRBD2 identical over 7 bases. V was clipped by 5 bases and J by 3 bases; unmatched bases: 16. The CDR3 is 17 residues long. CDR1 MNHEY and CDR2 SMNVEV come from the germline V gene (reference sequence). CDR3 nucleotides: TGTGCCAGCAGTCCCCCGACGGGGGGTGTAGGTGGCTACGAGCAGTACTTC. This gives the protein CASSPPTGGVGGYEQYF.

This chain joins TRBV11-2 and TRBJ2-7; D may be TRBD2 (5 bases). The CDR3 contains 14 residues. The germline V gene encodes CDR1 SGHAT and CDR2 FQNNGV. V was shortened by 1 base and J by 3 bases, with 10 bases between the two germline ends. CDR3 region: CASSLGTRLYEQYF. CDR3 DNA: TGTGCCAGCAGCTTAGGCACTAGACTCTACGAGCAGTACTTC.

This clone was picked up one time. The V gene is TRBV27, the J gene TRBJ1-5, with D possibly being TRBD1 (6 bases). V was clipped by 5 bases and J by 7 bases, with 18 bases between them. The length of the CDR3 is 15 residues. Germline V gene data show CDR1 as MNHEY and CDR2 as SMNVEV (reference sequence). The CDR3 sequence: CASSPSGGGGQPQHF. CDR3 coding DNA: TGTGCCAGCAGTCCCTCGGGGGGGGGCGGACAGCCCCAGCATTTT.

The gene calls are TRBV7-9 and TRBJ2-5, with a tentative D call TRBD2 (7 bases). Germline V gene lookup returns CDR1 SEHNR and CDR2 FQNEAQ (reference sequence). Trimming took off 8 bases at V and 4 bases at J, with 17 bases between the two ends. The CDR3 totals 14 residues. DNA for the CDR3: TGTGCCAGCTCAAGGGGGGGCCCCCCAGAGACCCAGTACTTC. Its translation: CASSRGGPPETQYF.

The chain has TRBV2 and TRBJ2-3, with D tentatively TRBD2 (5 bases). With 5 bases removed from V and 5 bases from J, the gap between germline ends came to 8 bases. In germline, CDR1 is SNHLY, CDR2 FYNNEI. CDR3 size: 12 residues. This CDR3 is CASSFRGDTQYF. The CDR3 DNA reads as TGTGCCAGCAGTTTCCGGGGAGATACGCAGTATTTT.

The chain couples TRBV10-3 to TRBJ2-3, with D possibly TRBD2 on 6 matching bases. The germline V and J ends were trimmed by 2 bases and 2 bases, with 11 bases remaining between them. The CDR3 is made up of 15 amino acids. Germline lookup yields CDR1 ENHRY and CDR2 SYGVKD. The CDR3 DNA follows: TGTGCCATCAGTGAGCGGAGGGGTCCCACAGATACGCAGTATTTT. Translated, it gives CAISERRGPTDTQYF.

J is TRBJ2-3 and V is TRBV7-9; 9 positions match TRBD1. J gave up 3 bases and V 4 bases, and 14 bases lay outside the gene matches. Looked up from germline, CDR1 is SEHNR and CDR2 is FQNEAQ (reference sequence). The CDR3 contains 18 residues. In DNA form, the CDR3 reads TGTGCCAGCAGCTCCCCCCCGGGACAGGGTTTTACAACAGATACGCAGTATTTT. It translates to CASSSPPGQGFTTDTQYF.

The chain links TRBV19 to TRBJ2-5; D is perhaps TRBD1 (5 bases). This CDR3 contains 15 residues. The V end was cut by 6 bases, the J end by 5 bases, with 19 bases between. Germline values: CDR1 LNHDA, CDR2 SQIVND (reference sequence). The CDR3 sequence is CASRTIGQGKETQYF. CDR3 nucleotide sequence: TGTGCCAGTAGAACCATTGGGCAGGGAAAGGAGACCCAGTACTTC.

This chain links TRBV6-1 with TRBJ1-1; no definite D call. The CDR3 is 12 amino acids. V shed 6 bases and J shed 11 bases, with 16 bases lying between them. Germline V gives CDR1 MNHNS, CDR2 SASEGT. The CDR3 region is CASSPDRRFAFF. CDR3 sequence (DNA): TGTGCCAGCAGCCCGGACCGAAGATTCGCTTTCTTT.

This chain connects TRBV7-2 to TRBJ2-7; 8 bases line up with TRBD1. This CDR3 has 15 residues. V lost 6 bases and J lost 3; bases outside the gene matches: 10. Germline V CDR1 and CDR2: SGHTA, FQGNSA. The CDR3 here is CASRPPGQAYYEQYF. CDR3 DNA sequence: TGTGCCAGCAGACCTCCGGGACAGGCATACTACGAGCAGTACTTC. Together with reference TRBV7-2 and TRBJ2-7, the CDR3 gives the full variable domain: GAGVSQSPSNKVTEKGKDVELRCDPISGHTALYWYRQSLGQGLEFLIYFQGNSAPDKSGLPSDRFSAERTGGSVSTLTIQRTQQEDSAVYLCASRPPGQAYYEQYFGPGTRLTVT.

This rearrangement joins TRBV15 to TRBJ2-1; no clear D. The CDR3 is made up of 15 amino acids. Trimming removed 0 bases at V and 2 bases at J, with 8 bases between. Germline values: CDR1 LNHNV, CDR2 YYDKDF (reference sequence). CDR3 sequence: CATSRDGKTYNEQFF. The CDR3 nucleotides are TGTGCCACCAGCAGAGACGGCAAAACCTACAATGAGCAGTTCTTC.

This chain connects TRBV5-1 to TRBJ1-4, with TRBD1 identical over 8 bases. Germline loops: CDR1 SGHRS, CDR2 YFSETQ. The CDR3 loop spans 14 amino acids. V lost 4 bases to trimming and J lost 2 bases; unmatched junction nucleotides: 1. The CDR3 reads CASSRDRTNEKLFF. The CDR3 region has the DNA TGCGCCAGCAGCCGGGACAGGACTAATGAAAAACTGTTTTTT.

The rearrangement joins TRBV29-1 to TRBJ2-1, with 7 positions matching TRBD1. The CDR3 runs 17 residues. Germline trimming cut 1 base from V and 5 bases from J; bases unmatched to any gene: 14. CDR1 and CDR2 from the germline V gene are SQVTM and ANQGSEA. In DNA, the CDR3 is TGCAGCGTTGAAGTGGGTCTGGCAGGGGGTTATCACAATGAGCAGTTCTTC. It yields the protein CSVEVGLAGGYHNEQFF.